Included here is one TCR beta chain sequence, with context. This clonotype was detected many times. Its antigen has not been determined. No base quality information exists; no much larger clone differs at one position. These data come from a study of Graves' ophthalmopathy and Graves' hyperthyroidism listed by TCRdb under 2018. The study in broad terms: Peripheral blood was collected at initial diagnosis, before any treatment. An independent validation cohort comprised around 19 hyperthyroidism patients and around 16 patients who later progressed from hyperthyroidism to ophthalmopathy. Following sample collection, hyperthyroidism patients were given methimazole at a starting dose of 30 mg daily, and ophthalmopathy patients were given high-dose intravenous methylprednisolone. In total, under 150 blood samples were TCR-sequenced: 43 ophthalmopathy, some 72 hyperthyroidism and approximately 17 hyperthyroidism-to-ophthalmopathy patients. In more than 5 hyperthyroidism patients, the T-cell repertoire of thyroid tissue was compared with the T-cell repertoire of blood. To explore V-J signatures that distinguish ophthalmopathy from hyperthyroidism, a discovery set of around 100 patients was enrolled, made up of under 50 with ophthalmopathy and some 60 with stable hyperthyroidism. The study used TCR beta repertoire signatures to distinguish Graves' ophthalmopathy from Graves' hyperthyroidism and to predict progression to ophthalmopathy.

Study-wide findings and limitations: No statistical method was used to predetermine the sample size, and group allocation was not hidden from the investigators. In cross-validation, the 13-signature model distinguished ophthalmopathy from stable hyperthyroidism with 85% to 90% sensitivity and approximately 81% specificity, and in the test set the corresponding values were approximately 80% and 68%. Most of the expanded thyroid clonotypes with a frequency above 0.001 were also detected in blood, and it was suggested that the thyroid immune response may be reflected by blood repertoires. In validation, the model predicted ophthalmopathy progression with 55% to 71% sensitivity and roughly 72% specificity; approximately 12 predicted patients were CT-confirmed with GO in a median of approximately six months.

For repertoire sequencing, the TCR beta CDR3 regions were amplified from RNA transcripts. A first-round RT-PCR used HTBI primers with the Qiagen OneStep RT-PCR kit, followed by a second-round multiplex PCR, size selection and purification. Sequencing of the libraries was carried out on an Illumina HiSeq2000 in paired-end mode with 100 bp reads. The authors' analysis ran thus. SOAPnuke was used to process the reads, removing any read that contained adapters or uncalled bases, had a mean Phred below 15, or lacked an exact match to the constant primer or identifier. High-quality paired reads were merged with COPE v1.2.5. Each unique nucleotide sequence was defined as a clonotype, and clonotypes were aligned to IMGT TRB V, D and J references with MiTCR v1.1. Analysis was restricted to V-J combinations with a frequency above 0.0001, which covered over 98% of repertoires. A TCR clonal expansion and chaos score per V-J combination was defined as the ratio of F50 clonal expansion to chaos observed in the TCRdist matrix. Features were reduced by Welch's t-statistics and random forest to 10 to 15 V-J combinations, which fed a naive Bayes classifier. The Morisita-Horn index was used to measure how similar the thyroid and blood repertoires were. TCRdb redid the processing of the public reads, applying fastp at Q25 and MiXCR, and retained in-frame beta chains. A single entry per CDR3 protein holds the most common genes and DNA from its merged rows. The V and J calls here are based on TCRdb, not the publication. This sample comprises around 670,000 distinct CDR3 sequences, roughly 40% of them detected only once. The ten largest account for less than 55% of the sample.

Its CDR3 holds 13 amino acids, cysteine through phenylalanine. CDR3 DNA only is kept here, 39 bases in frame from base 1. Ends trimmed: V by 5 bases, J by 3 bases; bases unmatched to a gene: 2. According to the germline V gene, CDR1 reads SGHTA and CDR2 reads FQGTGA. Ophthalmopathy patients were characterized by moderately to severely active disease, a Clinical Activity Score of at least 3, a NOSPECS grade of at least 4, and a disease duration under 3 months. Patients with other autoimmune diseases, uncontrolled infections, pregnancy or lactation were excluded from the study. Clinical symptoms, serum thyroxine, TRAb, thyroid ultrasound and orbital computed tomography formed the basis of the diagnosis. Ficoll-Paque density gradient centrifugation was used to isolate PBMCs from approximately 11 ml of fresh peripheral blood. Total RNA was extracted with Trizol reagent and quality-checked on an Agilent 2100 Bioanalyzer.

The sample taken for sequencing was peripheral blood. This sequence originates from an adult man with Graves' ophthalmopathy. The rearrangement joined TRBV7-3 to TRBJ2-5; TRBD1 agrees with 8 junctional bases. The DNA sequence follows: TGTGCCAGCAGCCAGACAGGGGAAGAGACCCAGTACTTC. This sequence encodes CASSQTGEETQYF.